This TCR beta chain was obtained from a study of identical twins. General study findings and limits: Modelling underestimated the level of out-of-frame TCR alpha sharing observed in monozygotic twins. The more abundant beta clonotypes in cord blood had fewer insertions, and memory repertoires did not show this.

CDR1 SGHRS and CDR2 YFSETQ come from the germline V gene. CDR3 length: 14 residues. V lost 4 bases, J lost 7 bases, and 9 bases stayed unmatched. The table lists this clonotype with a few counts. Antigen unknown. TCRdb redid the calling of the 5' RACE reads with MiXCR, one entry per CDR3 protein. This sample has 200,000 to 300,000 distinct CDR3 sequences, with roughly 7.5% found just once. Everyone who donated was a healthy Caucasian. The data were also submitted as part of a second study, on yellow fever vaccine responses in identical twins.

This sequence joins TRBV5-1 and TRBJ1-1, with 8 bases identical to TRBD1. Material: CD8+ T cells sorted from blood. The receptor comes from a woman under 30 in good health. CDR3 bases: TGCGCCAGCAGCGCGGACAGGGTACACAATGAAGCTTTCTTT. Its translation is CASSADRVHNEAFF.